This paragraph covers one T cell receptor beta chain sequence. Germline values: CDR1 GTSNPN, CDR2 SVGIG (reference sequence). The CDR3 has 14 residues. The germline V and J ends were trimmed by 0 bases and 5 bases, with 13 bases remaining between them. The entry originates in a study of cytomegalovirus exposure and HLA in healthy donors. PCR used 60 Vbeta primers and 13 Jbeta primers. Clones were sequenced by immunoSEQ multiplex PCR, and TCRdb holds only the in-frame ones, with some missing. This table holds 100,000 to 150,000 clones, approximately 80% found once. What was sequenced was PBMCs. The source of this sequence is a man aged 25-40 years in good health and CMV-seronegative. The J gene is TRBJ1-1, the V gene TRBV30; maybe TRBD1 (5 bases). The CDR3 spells CAWSVVQGWTEAFF. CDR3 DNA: TGTGCCTGGAGTGTAGTTCAGGGATGGACTGAAGCTTTCTTT.